Listed below are T cell receptor beta chains from one sample, sequenced in a study of cytomegalovirus exposure and HLA in healthy donors. Produced via immunoSEQ multiplex PCR; TCRdb's table is partial and in-frame only. This sample carries 200,000 to 250,000 clones, over 65% of them seen once, and the ten largest clones take approximately 0.63%. Source material: PBMCs. The receptors here all came from a man aged 18 to 35 in good health and CMV-seronegative. CDR3s include the opening cysteine and the closing phenylalanine or tryptophan. D genes are given only for firm matches. Size tells how often a clone was seen (once, few, many) or the class of an expanded clone, and some rows leave it out.

v_gene	abundance	d_gene	j_gene	CDR3aa	CDR3nt
TRBV9	-	TRBD2	TRBJ2-7	CASSVDNGWASGSDEQYF	TGTGCCAGCAGCGTAGATAATGGGTGGGCTAGCGGGAGCGACGAGCAGTACTTC
TRBV9	-	TRBD1	TRBJ2-7	CASSVGQGTRDEQYF	TGTGCCAGCAGCGTAGGACAGGGGACAAGGGACGAGCAGTACTTC
TRBV7-9	-	TRBD1	TRBJ2-1	CSSSLETGLYNEQFF	TGTTCCAGCAGCTTAGAGACAGGGCTCTACAATGAGCAGTTCTTC
TRBV7-9	-	TRBD1	TRBJ1-1	CASSEGQGNTEAFF	TGTGCCAGCAGCGAGGGACAGGGGAACACTGAAGCTTTCTTT
TRBV30	few	TRBD1	TRBJ1-1	CAWGGQGHTEAFF	TGTGCCTGGGGGGGACAGGGCCACACTGAAGCTTTCTTT
TRBV6-5	-	TRBD1	TRBJ2-3	CASSPRQGGTDTQYF	TGTGCCAGCAGCCCGAGACAGGGAGGCACAGATACGCAGTATTTT
TRBV10-3	-	-	TRBJ1-6	CAISDPRDFDTAPLHF	TGTGCCATCAGTGACCCCCGGGACTTCGATACGGCACCCCTCCACTTT
TRBV29-1	once	TRBD1	TRBJ2-7	CSGSDRGPPYEQYF	TGCAGCGGGAGTGACAGGGGGCCCCCCTACGAGCAGTACTTC
TRBV5-6	-	TRBD2	TRBJ2-7	CASSGPGTSDSYEQYF	TGTGCCAGCAGCGGACCCGGGACTAGCGACTCCTACGAGCAGTACTTC
TRBV25-1	-	TRBD1	TRBJ1-1	CASSEDWGQMNTEAFF	TGTGCCAGCAGTGAAGACTGGGGACAGATGAACACTGAAGCTTTCTTT
TRBV7-9	-	TRBD1	TRBJ2-7	CASSLLRDRLAYEQYF	TGTGCCAGCAGCTTATTGCGGGACAGGTTAGCCTACGAGCAGTACTTC
TRBV5-8	-	TRBD1	TRBJ1-6	CASSPLGRGRNSPLHF	TGTGCCAGCAGCCCCTTAGGTAGGGGGCGGAATTCACCCCTCCACTTT
TRBV5-1	-	-	TRBJ2-7	CASSLYQDSSYEQYF	TGCGCCAGCAGCCTATATCAGGACAGCTCCTACGAGCAGTACTTC
TRBV7-3	-	-	TRBJ2-3	CASSPSTGVTDTQYF	TGTGCCAGCAGCCCAAGTACGGGAGTTACAGATACGCAGTATTTT
TRBV29-1	-	-	TRBJ2-1	CSVEDLTDSSYNEQFF	TGCAGCGTTGAAGATCTAACCGATAGCTCCTACAATGAGCAGTTCTTC
TRBV18	few	-	TRBJ2-2	CASSPQGRPRELFF	TGTGCCAGCTCACCTCAGGGGCGGCCCCGGGAGCTGTTTTTT
TRBV10-2	-	TRBD1	TRBJ1-1	CASTPRTGRVTEAFF	TGCGCCAGCACCCCAAGGACAGGGAGGGTAACTGAAGCTTTCTTT
TRBV7-9	-	-	TRBJ1-1	CASSLVPAMNTEAFF	TGTGCCAGCAGCTTAGTCCCCGCTATGAACACTGAAGCTTTCTTT
TRBV2	few	TRBD1	TRBJ2-2	CASITGTGLGELFF	TGTGCCAGCATTACCGGGACAGGCCTCGGGGAGCTGTTTTTT